The clone carrying this T cell receptor (beta chain) came up a few times. The antigen is undetermined. The data derive from a study of T-cell memory formation after mild COVID-19. Study-level information: Clustering of TCRs was largely donor specific. General study points: Cross-reactive memory apparently joined, as some responding clones appeared in pre-infection memory. Clones shrinking from day 15 to 85 showed even CD4/CD8 mixes; later expanders tilted CD4+.

TCRdb recomputed calls from the 5' RACE reads with MiXCR, one row per CDR3 protein. Here the sample spans almost 550,000 distinct CDR3 sequences, roughly 21% being singletons. The germline CDR1 and CDR2 sequences are MNHNY and SVGAGI (reference sequence). The CDR3 spans 19 residues. Trimming took 6 bases from V and 1 from J; bases not matched to a gene: 14. The material sequenced was PBMCs or a T cell subset sorted from them (not recorded which). The rearrangement uses TRBV6-6 and TRBJ2-3; 12 positions agree with TRBD2. The TCR sequence derives from an adult woman who had mild COVID-19 (a few samples of this study predate the infection). Cell type and time point are not known. The DNA of the CDR3 is TGTGCCAGCAGGCGAACGGCTAGCGGGGGGGCTCTGGGCACAGATACGCAGTATTTT. It is translated as CASRRTASGGALGTDTQYF.